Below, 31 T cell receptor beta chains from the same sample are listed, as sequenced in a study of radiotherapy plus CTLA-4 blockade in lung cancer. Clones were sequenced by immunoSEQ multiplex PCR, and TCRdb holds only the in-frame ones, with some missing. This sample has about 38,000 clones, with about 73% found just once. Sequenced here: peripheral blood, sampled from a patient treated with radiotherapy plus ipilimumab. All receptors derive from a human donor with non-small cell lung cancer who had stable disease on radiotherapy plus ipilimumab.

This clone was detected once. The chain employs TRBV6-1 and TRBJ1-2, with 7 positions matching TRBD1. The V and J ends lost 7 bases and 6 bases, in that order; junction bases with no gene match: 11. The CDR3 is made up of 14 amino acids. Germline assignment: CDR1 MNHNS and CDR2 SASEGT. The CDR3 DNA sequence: TGTGCCAGCACCCCCGGACAGGCGTCGAATGGCTACACCTTC. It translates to CASTPGQASNGYTF.

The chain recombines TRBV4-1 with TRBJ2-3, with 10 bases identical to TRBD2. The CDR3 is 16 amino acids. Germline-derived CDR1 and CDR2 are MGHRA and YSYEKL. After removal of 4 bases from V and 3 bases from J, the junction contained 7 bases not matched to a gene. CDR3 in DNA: TGCGCCAGCAGCCGCAGTAGCGGGGGGCGGACAGATACGCAGTATTTT. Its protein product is CASSRSSGGRTDTQYF.

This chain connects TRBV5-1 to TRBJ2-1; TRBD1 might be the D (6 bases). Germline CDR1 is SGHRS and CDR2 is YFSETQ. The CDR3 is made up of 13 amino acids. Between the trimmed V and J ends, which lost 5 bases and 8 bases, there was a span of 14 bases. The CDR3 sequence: CASRWKDSHEQFF. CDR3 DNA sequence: TGCGCCAGCAGATGGAAGGACAGTCATGAGCAGTTCTTC.

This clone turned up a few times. This CDR3 is CARTRGAHNQPQHF. The CDR3 DNA sequence: TGCGCCAGGACCCGGGGGGCGCACAATCAGCCCCAGCATTTT. The gene calls are TRBV10-2 and TRBJ1-5, with TRBD1 as a possible D gene (6 bases). The CDR3 length is 14 residues. Per the germline V gene, CDR1 is WSHSY and CDR2 is SAAADI. V gave up 9 bases and J gave up 3 bases, with 15 bases separating them.

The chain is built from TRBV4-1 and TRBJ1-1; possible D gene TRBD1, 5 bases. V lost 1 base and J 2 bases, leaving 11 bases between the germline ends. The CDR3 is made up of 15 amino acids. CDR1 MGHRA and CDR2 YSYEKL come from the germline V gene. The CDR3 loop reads CASSQAAQGNTEAFF. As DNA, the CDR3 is TGCGCCAGCAGCCAAGCGGCCCAGGGAAACACTGAAGCTTTCTTT.

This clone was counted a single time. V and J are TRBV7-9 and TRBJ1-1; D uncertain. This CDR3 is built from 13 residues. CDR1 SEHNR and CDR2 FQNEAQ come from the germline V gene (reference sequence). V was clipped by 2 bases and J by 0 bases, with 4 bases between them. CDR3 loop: CASSLTLNTEAFF. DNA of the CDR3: TGTGCCAGCAGCTTAACGTTGAACACTGAAGCTTTCTTT.

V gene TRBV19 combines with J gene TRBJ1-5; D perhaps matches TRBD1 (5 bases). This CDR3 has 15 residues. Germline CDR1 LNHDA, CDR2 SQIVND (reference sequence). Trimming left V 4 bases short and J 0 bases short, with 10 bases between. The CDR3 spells CASSKTAHSNQPQHF. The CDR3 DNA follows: TGTGCCAGTAGTAAGACAGCTCATAGCAATCAGCCCCAGCATTTT.

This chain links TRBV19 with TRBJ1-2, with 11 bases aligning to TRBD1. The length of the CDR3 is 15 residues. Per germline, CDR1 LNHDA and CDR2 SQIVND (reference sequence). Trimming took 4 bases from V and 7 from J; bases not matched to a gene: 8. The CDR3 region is CASSKVGQGAGGYTF. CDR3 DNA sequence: TGTGCCAGTAGTAAAGTCGGACAGGGGGCAGGTGGCTACACCTTC.

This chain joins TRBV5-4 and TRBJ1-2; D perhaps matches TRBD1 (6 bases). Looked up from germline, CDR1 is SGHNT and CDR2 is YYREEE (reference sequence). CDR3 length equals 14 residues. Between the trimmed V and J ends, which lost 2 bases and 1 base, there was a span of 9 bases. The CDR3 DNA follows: TGTGCCAGCAGCTTACAACAGGGTAACTATGGCTACACCTTC. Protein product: CASSLQQGNYGYTF. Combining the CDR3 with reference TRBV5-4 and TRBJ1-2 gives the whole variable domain ETGVTQSPTHLIKTRGQQVTLRCSSQSGHNTVSWYQQALGQGPQFIFQYYREEENGRGNFPPRFSGLQFPNYSSELNVNALELDDSALYLCASSLQQGNYGYTFGSGTRLTVV.

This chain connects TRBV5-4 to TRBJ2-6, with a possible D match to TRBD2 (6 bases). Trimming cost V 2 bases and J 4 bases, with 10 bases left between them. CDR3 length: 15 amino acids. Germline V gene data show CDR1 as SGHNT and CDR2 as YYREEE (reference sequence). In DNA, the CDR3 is TGTGCCAGCAGCTTTGGAGGGACGGGGGCCAACGTCCTGACTTTC. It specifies CASSFGGTGANVLTF.

This CDR3 is CASSINRFQPQHF. CDR3 bases: TGTGCCAGTAGTATTAATAGGTTTCAGCCCCAGCATTTT. The chain recombines TRBV19 with TRBJ1-5; the D is unclear. The germline V gene has CDR1 LNHDA and CDR2 SQIVND (reference sequence). The CDR3 runs 13 residues. V was trimmed by 3 bases and J by 6 bases, leaving 9 bases between them.

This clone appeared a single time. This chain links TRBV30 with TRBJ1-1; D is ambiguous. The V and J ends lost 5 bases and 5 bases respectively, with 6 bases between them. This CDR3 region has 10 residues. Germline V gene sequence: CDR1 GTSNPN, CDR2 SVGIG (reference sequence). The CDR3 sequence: CAWGWTEAFF. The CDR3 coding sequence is TGTGCCTGGGGGTGGACTGAAGCTTTCTTT.

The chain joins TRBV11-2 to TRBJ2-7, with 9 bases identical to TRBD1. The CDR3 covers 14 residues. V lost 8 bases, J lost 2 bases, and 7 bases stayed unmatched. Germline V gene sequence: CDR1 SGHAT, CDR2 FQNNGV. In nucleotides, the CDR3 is TGTGCCAGCTATGACGGACAGGGGACCTACGAGCAGTACTTC. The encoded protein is CASYDGQGTYEQYF.

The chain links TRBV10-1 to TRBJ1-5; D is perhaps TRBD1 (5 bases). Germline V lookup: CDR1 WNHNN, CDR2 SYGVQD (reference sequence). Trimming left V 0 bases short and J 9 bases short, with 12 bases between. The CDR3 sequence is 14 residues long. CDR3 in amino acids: CASSESRGGGPQHF. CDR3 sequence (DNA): TGCGCCAGCAGTGAGTCGCGGGGGGGAGGGCCCCAGCATTTT.

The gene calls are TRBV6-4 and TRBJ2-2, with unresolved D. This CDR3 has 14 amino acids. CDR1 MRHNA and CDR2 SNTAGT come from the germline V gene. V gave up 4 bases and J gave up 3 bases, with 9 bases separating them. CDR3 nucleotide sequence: TGTGCCAGCAGTGTTGAGGCGGACACCGGGGAGCTGTTTTTT. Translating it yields CASSVEADTGELFF.

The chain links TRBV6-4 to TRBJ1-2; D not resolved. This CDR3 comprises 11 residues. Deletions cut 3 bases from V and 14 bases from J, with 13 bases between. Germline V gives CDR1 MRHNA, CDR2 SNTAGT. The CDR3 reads CASSESGVYTF. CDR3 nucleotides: TGTGCCAGCAGTGAATCAGGCGTCTATACCTTC.

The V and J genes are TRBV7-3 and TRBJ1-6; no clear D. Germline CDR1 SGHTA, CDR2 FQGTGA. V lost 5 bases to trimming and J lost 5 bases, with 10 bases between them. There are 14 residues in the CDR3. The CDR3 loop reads CASSLHSDNSPLHF. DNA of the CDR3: TGTGCCAGCAGCCTCCACTCGGATAATTCACCCCTCCACTTT.

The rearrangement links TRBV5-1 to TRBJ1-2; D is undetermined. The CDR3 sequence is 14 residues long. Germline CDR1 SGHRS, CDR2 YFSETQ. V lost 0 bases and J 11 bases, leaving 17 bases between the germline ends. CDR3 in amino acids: CASSLATVGASYTF. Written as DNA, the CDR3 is TGCGCCAGCAGCTTGGCCACGGTGGGCGCCTCATACACCTTC.

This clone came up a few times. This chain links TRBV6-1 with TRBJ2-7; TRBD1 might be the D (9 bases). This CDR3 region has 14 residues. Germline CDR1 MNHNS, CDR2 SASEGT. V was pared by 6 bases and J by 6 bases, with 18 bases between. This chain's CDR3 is CASRTGGTGSEQYF. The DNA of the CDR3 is TGTGCCAGCAGAACGGGGGGGACAGGGTCCGAGCAGTACTTC.

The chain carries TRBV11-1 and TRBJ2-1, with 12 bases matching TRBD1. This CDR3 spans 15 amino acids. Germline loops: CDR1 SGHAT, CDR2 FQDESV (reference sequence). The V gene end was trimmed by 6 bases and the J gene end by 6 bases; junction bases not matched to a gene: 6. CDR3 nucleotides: TGTGCCAGCAGGTCCGGGACAGGGGGCTCCAATGAGCAGTTCTTC. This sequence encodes CASRSGTGGSNEQFF.

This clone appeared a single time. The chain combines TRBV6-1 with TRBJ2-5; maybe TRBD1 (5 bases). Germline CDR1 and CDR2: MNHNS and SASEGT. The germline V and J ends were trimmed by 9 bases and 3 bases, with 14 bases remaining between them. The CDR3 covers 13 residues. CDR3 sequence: CASAVTVKETQYF. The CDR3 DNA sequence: TGTGCCAGTGCCGTGACAGTAAAAGAGACCCAGTACTTC.

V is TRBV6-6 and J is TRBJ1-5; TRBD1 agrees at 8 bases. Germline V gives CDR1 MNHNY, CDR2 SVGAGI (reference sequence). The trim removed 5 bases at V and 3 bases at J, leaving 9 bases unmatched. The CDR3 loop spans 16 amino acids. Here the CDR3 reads CASSLGTGLLNQPQHF. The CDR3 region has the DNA TGTGCCAGCAGTCTCGGGACAGGTCTTCTCAATCAGCCCCAGCATTTT.

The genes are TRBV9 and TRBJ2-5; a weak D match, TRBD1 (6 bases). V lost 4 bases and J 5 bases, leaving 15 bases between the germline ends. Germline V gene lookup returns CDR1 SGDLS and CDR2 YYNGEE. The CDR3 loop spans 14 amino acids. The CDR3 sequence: CASSPGPQGETQYF. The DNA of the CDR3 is TGTGCCAGCAGCCCGGGACCGCAGGGGGAGACCCAGTACTTC. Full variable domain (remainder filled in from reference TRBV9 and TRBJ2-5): DSGVTQTPKHLITATGQRVTLRCSPRSGDLSVYWYQQSLDQGLQFLIQYYNGEERAKGNILERFSAQQFPDLHSELNLSSLELGDSALYFCASSPGPQGETQYFGPGTRLLVL.

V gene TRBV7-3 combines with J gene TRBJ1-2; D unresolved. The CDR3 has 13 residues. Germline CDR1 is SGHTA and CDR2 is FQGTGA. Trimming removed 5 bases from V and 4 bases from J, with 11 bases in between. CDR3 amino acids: CASSPDTSYGYTF. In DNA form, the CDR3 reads TGTGCCAGCAGCCCCGACACCTCCTATGGCTACACCTTC.

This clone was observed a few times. Here the CDR3 DNA reads TGTGCCAGTAGGGGACAGTTCTACGAGCAGTACTTC. It codes for CASRGQFYEQYF. The chain is built from TRBV19 and TRBJ2-7; TRBD1 aligns across 7 bases. After removal of 6 bases from V and 3 bases from J, the junction contained 2 bases not matched to a gene. The CDR3 runs to 12 residues. Germline V gives CDR1 LNHDA, CDR2 SQIVND (reference sequence). Combining the CDR3 with reference TRBV19 and TRBJ2-7 gives the whole variable domain DGGITQSPKYLFRKEGQNVTLSCEQNLNHDAMYWYRQDPGQGLRLIYYSQIVNDFQKGDIAEGYSVSREKKESFPLTVTSAQKNPTAFYLCASRGQFYEQYFGPGTRLTVT.

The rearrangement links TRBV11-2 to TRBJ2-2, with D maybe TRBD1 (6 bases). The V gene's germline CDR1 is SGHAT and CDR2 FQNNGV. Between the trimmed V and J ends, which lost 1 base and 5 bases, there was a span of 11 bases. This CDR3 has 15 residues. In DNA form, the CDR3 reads TGTGCCAGCAGCTTAGTATTGGGGGCGACCGGGGAGCTGTTTTTT. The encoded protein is CASSLVLGATGELFF. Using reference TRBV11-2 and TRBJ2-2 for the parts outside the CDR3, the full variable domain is EAGVAQSPRYKIIEKRQSVAFWCNPISGHATLYWYQQILGQGPKLLIQFQNNGVVDDSQLPKDRFSAERLKGVDSTLKIQPAKLEDSAVYLCASSLVLGATGELFFGEGSRLTVL.

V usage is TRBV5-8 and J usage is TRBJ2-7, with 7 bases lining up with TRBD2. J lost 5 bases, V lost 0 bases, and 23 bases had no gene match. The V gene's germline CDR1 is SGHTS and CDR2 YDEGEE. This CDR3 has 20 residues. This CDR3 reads CASSLASGTTSLSHFHEQYV. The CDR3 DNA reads TGTGCCAGCAGCTTGGCCTCCGGGACTACCTCCCTGTCGCATTTTCACGAGCAGTACGTC.

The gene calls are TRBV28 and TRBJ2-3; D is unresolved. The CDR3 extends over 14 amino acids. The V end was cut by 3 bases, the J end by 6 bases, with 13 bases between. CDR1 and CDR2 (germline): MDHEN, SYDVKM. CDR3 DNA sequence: TGTGCCAGCAGTTTGCTGGTATCCGGGGATACGCAGTATTTT. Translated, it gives CASSLLVSGDTQYF. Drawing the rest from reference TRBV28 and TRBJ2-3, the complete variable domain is DVKVTQSSRYLVKRTGEKVFLECVQDMDHENMFWYRQDPGLGLRLIYFSYDVKMKEKGDIPEGYSVSREKKERFSLILESASTNQTSMYLCASSLLVSGDTQYFGPGTRLTVL.

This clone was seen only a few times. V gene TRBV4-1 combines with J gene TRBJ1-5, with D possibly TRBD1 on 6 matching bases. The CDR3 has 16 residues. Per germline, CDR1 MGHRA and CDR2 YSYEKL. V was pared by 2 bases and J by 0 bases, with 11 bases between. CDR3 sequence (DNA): TGCGCCAGCAGCCAAACCATACAGGGTAGCAATCAGCCCCAGCATTTT. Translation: CASSQTIQGSNQPQHF.

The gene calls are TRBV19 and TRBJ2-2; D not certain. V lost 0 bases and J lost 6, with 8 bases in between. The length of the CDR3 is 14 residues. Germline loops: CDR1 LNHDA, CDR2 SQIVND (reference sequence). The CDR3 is CASSIEPSAGELFF. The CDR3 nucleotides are TGTGCCAGTAGTATAGAGCCCTCAGCCGGGGAGCTGTTTTTT.

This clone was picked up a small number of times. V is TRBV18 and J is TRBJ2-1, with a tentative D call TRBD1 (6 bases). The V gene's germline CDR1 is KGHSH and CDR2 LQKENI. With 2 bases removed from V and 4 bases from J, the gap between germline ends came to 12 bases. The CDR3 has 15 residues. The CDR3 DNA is TGTGCCAGCTCACCAGCAACAGGGCGTTACAATGAGCAGTTCTTC. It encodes CASSPATGRYNEQFF.